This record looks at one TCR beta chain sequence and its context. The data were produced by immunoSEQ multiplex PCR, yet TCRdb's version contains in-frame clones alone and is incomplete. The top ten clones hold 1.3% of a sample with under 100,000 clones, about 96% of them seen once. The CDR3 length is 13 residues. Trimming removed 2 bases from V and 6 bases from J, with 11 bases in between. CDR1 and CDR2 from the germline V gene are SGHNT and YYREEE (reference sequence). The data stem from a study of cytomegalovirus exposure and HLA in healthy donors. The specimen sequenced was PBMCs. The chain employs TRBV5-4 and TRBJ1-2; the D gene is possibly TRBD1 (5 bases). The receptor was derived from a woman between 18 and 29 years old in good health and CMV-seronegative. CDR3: CASSFGGLNGYTF. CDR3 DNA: TGTGCCAGCAGCTTTGGGGGGTTGAATGGCTACACCTTC.